Here is one T cell receptor (beta chain) with its context. A read error is likely, as this CDR3 ends without the conserved phenylalanine or tryptophan. The DNA is omitted, as the CDR3 cannot be located on it reliably, and the CDR3 follows TCRdb's listing. The data are from a study of tumor and adjacent non-tumor tissue in lung cancer. TCRbeta libraries were built with three rounds of nested PCR, modified from ARM-PCR. MiXCR was run by TCRdb on the multiplex PCR reads, yielding one entry per CDR3 protein. The sample records 100,000 or so distinct CDR3 sequences, 60% to 80% being singletons. The template was RNA from unsorted bulk tissue. The normal lung tissue was taken more than 3 cm from the tumor edge. The CDR3 has 16 residues if both end residues are counted. CDR1 and CDR2 from the germline V gene are MGHRA and YSYEKL.

The chain joins TRBV4-1 to TRBJ2-7; the D segment call TRBD2 is taken from the table without a DNA check. This TCR came from a man younger than 45 with non-small cell lung cancer. Sequenced input: distant non-tumor lung tissue. The CDR3 protein is CASSQDSAGPSYEQYL.